This T cell receptor beta chain was observed in a study of cytomegalovirus exposure and HLA in healthy donors. Germline CDR1 is SGHRS and CDR2 is YFSETQ. This CDR3 is built from 15 residues. Trimming pared 4 bases from V and 6 bases from J, leaving 20 bases between. PCR amplification relied on 60 Vbeta primers (plus 13 Jbeta primers). Only in-frame clones appear in the TCRdb table, and some are missing; sequencing was by immunoSEQ multiplex PCR. Reported are approximately 200,000 clones; the ten largest clones contain roughly 0.7%. Findings and limits, study-wide: In most subjects, TCR beta sequences reportedly gave accurate predictions of HLA-A and HLA-B alleles.

Regarding this clone: Its antigen is unidentified.

Donors sampled were nominally healthy, though unrecorded immune exposures were likely. The receptor's source is a boy aged 5-17 years in good health and CMV-seronegative. Sequencing was done on a sample of PBMCs. This chain uses TRBV5-1 with TRBJ2-7; D perhaps matches TRBD2 (6 bases). The CDR3, as DNA: TGCGCCAGCAGCCCCCCGAGACTAGGGGATAGCGAGCAGTACTTC. It is translated as CASSPPRLGDSEQYF.